This T cell receptor beta chain came from a study of early T cells in non-severe SARS-CoV-2 infection. This clonotype was seen only once. Unique molecular identifiers (one per individual cDNA molecule) were attached. TCRdb reanalysed the 5' RACE reads using MiXCR and keeps one entry per CDR3 protein. The sample yields more than 65,000 distinct CDR3 sequences, around 12% seen once. The CDR3 totals 13 residues. CDR1 and CDR2 from the germline V gene are MNHEY and SVGEGT. Trimming shortened V by 7 bases and J by 3 bases, and 10 bases separated the two germline ends. The chain recombines TRBV6-2 or TRBV6-3 with TRBJ2-1, with D perhaps assigned TRBD1 or TRBD2 (5 bases each). This TCR was sampled from an adult who was a healthcare worker with PCR-confirmed SARS-CoV-2 infection or an uninfected control (not recorded which). The sample consisted of whole blood. The DNA for the CDR3 is TGTGCCAGCAATGGGGGAAACTACAATGAGCAGTTCTTC. Its translation: CASNGGNYNEQFF.